This entry is about one T cell receptor (beta chain). The source of the sample is a study of Graves' ophthalmopathy and Graves' hyperthyroidism. Across the study: Stable hyperthyroid donors showed no ophthalmopathy during 18 months follow-up.

Diagnosis used clinical symptoms, serum thyroxine, TRAb, thyroid ultrasound and orbital computed tomography. CDR1 is LNHNV and CDR2 is YYDKDF in the germline V gene (reference sequence). V dropped 0 bases and J dropped 7 bases, with 10 bases sitting between them. The CDR3 is made up of 15 amino acids. Amplification from RNA transcripts yielded the TCR beta CDR3 regions. First-round RT-PCR relied on HTBI primers, and a second-round multiplex PCR came next. In TCRdb, the multiplex PCR reads were re-called with MiXCR into one record per CDR3 protein. The sample lists approximately 1.2 million distinct CDR3 sequences; around a third were seen once.

The chain uses TRBV15 and TRBJ1-6; no definite D call. Sequenced: peripheral blood or thyroid tissue (not recorded which). This receptor was identified in an adult man with Graves' hyperthyroidism. The CDR3 region is CATSRDPAGNSPLHF. The CDR3 DNA reads as TGTGCCACCAGCAGAGATCCGGCGGGGAATTCACCCCTCCACTTT. Combining the CDR3 with reference TRBV15 and TRBJ1-6 gives the whole variable domain DAMVIQNPRYQVTQFGKPVTLSCSQTLNHNVMYWYQQKSSQAPKLLFHYYDKDFNNEADTPDNFQSRRPNTSFCFLDIRSPGLGDTAMYLCATSRDPAGNSPLHFGNGTRLTVT.